A single T cell receptor beta chain is shown here with its context. Germline V CDR1 and CDR2: MNHEY, SVGAGI. CDR3 length equals 15 residues. Deletions cut 3 bases from V and 0 bases from J, with 9 bases between. This sample is part of a study of blood T cell repertoires in COVID-19. Across the study: Some COVID-19 samples were acute and others convalescent; all came from the United States, Italy and Spain.

Authors' analysis steps: Estimated nucleated cell counts came from reference gene primer amplification. Assay: immunoSEQ multiplex PCR; the TCRdb copy retains only in-frame clones and omits some. That table furnishes V, J and clone size, whereas the DNA furnished D and trimming. This table has about 310,000 clones, over 75% appearing once. Categorization into cohorts depended on clinical history that participants reported. In Cohort 3, a recovered donor had either two negative PCRs, clearance, or symptom resolution. The receptor was isolated from a man between 25 and 39 years old who had recovered from COVID-19. This chain joins TRBV6-5 and TRBJ1-5; D ambiguous. Source material: PBMCs or T cells enriched from blood (not recorded which). The CDR3 DNA reads as TGTGCCAGCAGTTATTCGGGTAATAGCAATCAGCCCCAGCATTTT. This translates into CASSYSGNSNQPQHF.